This TCR beta chain was recorded in a study of cytomegalovirus exposure and HLA in healthy donors. Overall study results and limits: Per a later analysis, fewer than 20,000 TCR beta sequences showed association with HLA alleles at 0.05 false discovery rate.

The germline CDR1 and CDR2 sequences are GTSNPN and SVGIG (reference sequence). The length of the CDR3 is 14 residues. Trimming removed 0 bases from V and 5 bases from J; junction bases left unmatched: 5. Concerning this clone: Its target is unknown.

Primers: 60 Vbeta forward and 13 Jbeta reverse. The authors' processing: About 10 million shared chains were among the roughly 80 million unique TCR beta chains that a later analysis counted. TCRdb keeps only in-frame clones here, not all; method: immunoSEQ multiplex PCR. The V and J calls and clone size were taken over from that table, and D and trimming were inferred from the DNA. The profile shows approximately 220,000 clones, roughly 80% of them singletons. The source material was PBMCs. This TCR derives from a man in his forties in good health and CMV-seropositive. The chain has TRBV30 and TRBJ1-2, with 8 positions matching TRBD1. CDR3 in DNA: TGTGCCTGGAGTGTTAACAGGGGGTCTTATGGCTACACCTTC. This sequence encodes CAWSVNRGSYGYTF.